This passage covers 15 T cell receptor beta chains from one sample sequenced in a study of neurological immune-mediated disorders (dated by TCRdb to the late 2010s). Library creation used 5' RACE. These reads were obtained on an Illumina HiSeq 2500. TCRdb handled the public reads itself, with Q25 trimming in fastp and clone calling in MiXCR, and kept productive beta chains. Every CDR3 protein is listed once, alongside the most common genes and DNA of its rows. The sample contains tens of thousands of distinct CDR3 sequences, around 4.8% of them found a single time. The ten largest clones represent around 2.2% of the sample. The specimen was PBMCs. Every receptor here comes from a woman between 65 and 79 years old with multiple sclerosis.

This clonotype was recorded many times. The rearrangement joins TRBV5-1 to TRBJ2-7, with D unresolved. The CDR3 extends over 13 amino acids. Trimming took off 2 bases at V and 6 bases at J, with 12 bases between the two ends. The germline gives CDR1 SGHRS, CDR2 YFSETQ. This CDR3 reads CASSLRLISEQYF. The DNA for the CDR3 is TGCGCCAGCAGCTTACGCCTCATTTCCGAGCAGTACTTC.

There are many counts of this clonotype. The rearrangement links TRBV7-2 to TRBJ2-4; TRBD2 matches at 8 bases. In germline, CDR1 is SGHTA, CDR2 FQGNSA. The CDR3 consists of 15 residues. V lost 4 bases and J lost 6; bases outside the gene matches: 8. This chain's CDR3 is CASSSSAGVGNIQYF. CDR3 nucleotide sequence: TGTGCCAGCAGCTCTTCAGCGGGAGTGGGAAACATTCAGTACTTC.

This clonotype has at least ten counts. The chain couples TRBV3-2 to TRBJ2-1. TRBV3-2 is noted as a pseudogene. This CDR3 has 14 residues. CDR3 amino acids: CASSQEPKDGEQFF. The CDR3, as DNA: TGTGCCAGCAGCCAAGAGCCTAAAGACGGGGAGCAGTTCTTC.

The chain joins TRBV18 to TRBJ1-5; D is perhaps TRBD1 (6 bases). Germline CDR1 is KGHSH and CDR2 is LQKENI. The CDR3 spans 16 residues. Between the trimmed V and J ends, which lost 2 bases and 3 bases, there was a span of 14 bases. The CDR3 DNA is TGTGCCAGCTCACCAAGTACAGGGCTTATCAATCAGCCCCAGCATTTT. It yields the protein CASSPSTGLINQPQHF.

This clonotype was observed at least ten times. The chain couples TRBV9 to TRBJ2-7, with TRBD2 matching 7 bases. The germline V gene encodes CDR1 SGDLS and CDR2 YYNGEE. V shed 0 bases and J 2 bases; nucleotides not matched to a gene: 2. The CDR3 runs 14 residues. The CDR3 loop is CASSVGRGAYEQYF. CDR3 nucleotide sequence: TGTGCCAGCAGCGTAGGTCGGGGGGCCTACGAGCAGTACTTC.

In its sample, this clonotype was seen many times. The chain is built from TRBV7-2 and TRBJ2-4, with TRBD2 matching over 13 bases. Germline CDR1 reads SGHTA; CDR2 reads FQGNSA. The CDR3 runs 17 residues. V shed 3 bases and J 8 bases; nucleotides not matched to a gene: 10. This CDR3 is CASSFAGLAGVFDIQYF. In DNA, the CDR3 is TGTGCCAGCAGCTTCGCCGGACTAGCGGGAGTTTTTGACATTCAGTACTTC.

This clonotype was seen a few times. V usage is TRBV20-1 and J usage is TRBJ2-7, with D unclear. Germline V gene lookup returns CDR1 DFQATT and CDR2 SNEGSKA (reference sequence). The CDR3 consists of 13 residues. CDR3 DNA: TGCAGCGTTCTAGGGCCTAACTCCTACGAGCAGTACTTC. This sequence encodes CSVLGPNSYEQYF.

This clonotype was seen many times. The gene calls are TRBV11-2 and TRBJ2-3, with 9 bases that match TRBD2. CDR1 and CDR2 (germline): SGHAT, FQNNGV. The ends lost 5 bases at V and 6 bases at J; junction bases unmatched: 9. The CDR3 sequence is 15 residues long. The chain's CDR3 is CASSAASGKVDTQYF. In nucleotides, the CDR3 is TGTGCCAGCAGCGCGGCTAGCGGGAAGGTGGATACGCAGTATTTT.

This CDR3 reads CASSPPGTGELFF. Written as DNA, the CDR3 is TGTGCCAGTAGTCCCCCTGGGACCGGGGAGCTGTTTTTT. The chain has TRBV19 and TRBJ2-2; unclear D gene. Germline values: CDR1 LNHDA, CDR2 SQIVND (reference sequence). Trimming shortened V by 5 bases and J by 5 bases, and 9 bases separated the two germline ends. There are 13 residues in the CDR3.

This clonotype was seen many times. The V call is TRBV3-1, the J call TRBJ2-7; either TRBD1 or TRBD2 may fit D (5 bases each). Trimming stripped 3 bases from V and 3 bases from J, with 6 bases between. CDR3 length: 12 residues. Germline values: CDR1 LGHDT, CDR2 YNNKEL (reference sequence). CDR3 DNA: TGTGCCAGCAGCCAGGGGGTCTACGAGCAGTACTTC. This translates into CASSQGVYEQYF.

The sample holds many counts of this clonotype. This chain connects TRBV6-6 to TRBJ1-2, with D unclear. The V end was cut by 7 bases, the J end by 8 bases, with 11 bases between. The CDR3 is made up of 11 amino acids. CDR1 is MNHNY and CDR2 is SVGAGI in the germline V gene (reference sequence). The CDR3, as DNA: TGTGCCAGCAACAACAAGGGAGGCTACACCTTC. Amino acids: CASNNKGGYTF.

The chain has TRBV6-6 and TRBJ2-5; the D gene is possibly TRBD1 (5 bases). The V gene lost 6 bases and the J gene lost 5 bases, with 16 bases spanning the gap. In germline, CDR1 is MNHNY, CDR2 SVGAGI (reference sequence). The CDR3 runs to 14 residues. CDR3 amino acids: CASRDNLGRETQYF. DNA for the CDR3: TGTGCCAGCAGGGACAACCTAGGAAGGGAGACCCAGTACTTC.

This clonotype was detected ten times or more. The genes are TRBV6-5 and TRBJ2-1; D tentatively fits TRBD1 or TRBD2 (5 bases each). This CDR3 comprises 13 residues. With 6 bases removed from V and 6 bases from J, the gap between germline ends came to 12 bases. Germline loops: CDR1 MNHEY, CDR2 SVGAGI. The CDR3 sequence is CASRNRDPNEQFF. As DNA, the CDR3 is TGTGCCAGCAGAAACCGGGACCCCAATGAGCAGTTCTTC.

In its sample, this clonotype was seen many times. The J gene is TRBJ2-1, the V gene TRBV10-3; possible D gene TRBD2, 5 bases. The CDR3 runs to 13 residues. Trimming shortened V by 8 bases and J by 10 bases, and 18 bases separated the two germline ends. Germline CDR1 ENHRY, CDR2 SYGVKD. The chain's CDR3 is CAISGNSPGEQFF. The CDR3 bases are TGTGCCATCTCGGGAAATAGCCCCGGCGAGCAGTTCTTC.

The table lists this clonotype with many counts. The chain uses TRBV20-1 and TRBJ1-5; a possible D gene is TRBD1 (5 bases). This CDR3 has 13 amino acids. With 6 bases removed from V and 3 bases from J, the gap between germline ends came to 12 bases. CDR1 is DFQATT, CDR2 SNEGSKA, per germline (reference sequence). Written as DNA, the CDR3 is TGCAGTGCCCACCGGGACGCCAATCAGCCCCAGCATTTT. Its translation is CSAHRDANQPQHF.